This entry lists 30 T cell receptor beta chains sequenced from one sample in a study of cytomegalovirus exposure and HLA in healthy donors. The PCR had 60 Vbeta and 13 Jbeta primers. Libraries were prepared by immunoSEQ multiplex PCR; TCRdb keeps only in-frame clonotypes and omits some of them. The top ten hold over 2% of the sample, which has around 150,000 clones, 77% seen once. The sequencing sample was made of PBMCs. These receptors were obtained from a woman aged 35 to 49 in good health and CMV-seropositive.

This clone came up once. The chain recombines TRBV27 with TRBJ1-4, with no clear D. Per the germline V gene, CDR1 is MNHEY and CDR2 is SMNVEV (reference sequence). Between the trimmed V and J ends, which lost 6 bases and 0 bases, there was a span of 17 bases. This CDR3 is 17 amino acids long. The DNA for the CDR3 is TGTGCCAGCAGGCTCGCCTCTTTGGGCGCAACTAATGAAAAACTGTTTTTT. Its translation is CASRLASLGATNEKLFF.

The V gene is TRBV18, the J gene TRBJ1-1, with D uncertain. Germline loops: CDR1 KGHSH, CDR2 LQKENI. V lost 2 bases and J lost 0, with 7 bases in between. The CDR3 runs to 14 residues. As DNA, the CDR3 is TGTGCCAGCTCACCAGAGGCGATGAACACTGAAGCTTTCTTT. It specifies CASSPEAMNTEAFF. The complete variable domain, with remaining parts taken from reference TRBV18 and TRBJ1-1, reads NAGVMQNPRHLVRRRGQEARLRCSPMKGHSHVYWYRQLPEEGLKFMVYLQKENIIDESGMPKERFSAEFPKEGPSILRIQQVVRGDSAAYFCASSPEAMNTEAFFGQGTRLTVV.

The rearrangement links TRBV19 to TRBJ1-2; 12 bases align to TRBD1. The CDR3 totals 15 residues. The germline V gene has CDR1 LNHDA and CDR2 SQIVND (reference sequence). Trimming at V came to 5 bases and at J to 8 bases, leaving 9 bases not matched to a gene. The CDR3 loop reads CASSAPGQGAWGYTF. The CDR3 DNA sequence: TGTGCCAGTAGTGCCCCGGGACAGGGGGCGTGGGGCTACACCTTC.

The chain carries TRBV5-1 and TRBJ2-3; 8 bases align to TRBD2. Germline lookup yields CDR1 SGHRS and CDR2 YFSETQ. CDR3 length equals 15 residues. With V trimmed by 2 bases and J by 4 bases, 6 bases remained unmatched. CDR3 nucleotides: TGCGCCAGCAGCTTAACGGGGGGGCCCCCAGATACGCAGTATTTT. It is translated as CASSLTGGPPDTQYF.

This clone was seen just once. This chain uses TRBV7-2 with TRBJ2-7; 9 positions agree with TRBD1. In germline, CDR1 is SGHTA, CDR2 FQGNSA. The trim removed 4 bases at V and 2 bases at J, leaving 3 bases unmatched. The CDR3 has 14 residues. The CDR3 spells CASSSGTGPYEQYF. CDR3 bases: TGTGCCAGCAGCTCCGGGACAGGGCCCTACGAGCAGTACTTC. The full variable domain, its missing parts supplied by reference TRBV7-2 and TRBJ2-7, is GAGVSQSPSNKVTEKGKDVELRCDPISGHTALYWYRQSLGQGLEFLIYFQGNSAPDKSGLPSDRFSAERTGGSVSTLTIQRTQQEDSAVYLCASSSGTGPYEQYFGPGTRLTVT.

The chain combines TRBV6-4 with TRBJ1-1; 10 bases are a match to TRBD1. The CDR3 runs 15 residues. Germline lookup yields CDR1 MRHNA and CDR2 SNTAGT. J gave up 3 bases and V 5 bases, and 6 bases lay outside the gene matches. The CDR3 loop is CASSTGTGADTEAFF. The DNA for the CDR3 is TGTGCCAGCAGTACCGGGACAGGGGCCGACACTGAAGCTTTCTTT.

This chain links TRBV28 with TRBJ2-3; 8 positions agree with TRBD2. CDR3 length: 15 residues. Germline values: CDR1 MDHEN, CDR2 SYDVKM. V lost 4 bases to trimming and J lost 6 bases; unmatched junction nucleotides: 9. The CDR3 here is CASSSGGAQHDTQYF. The CDR3 DNA reads TGTGCCAGCAGTTCGGGGGGGGCCCAGCACGATACGCAGTATTTT.

This chain connects TRBV11-2 to TRBJ1-2; D remains unclear. This CDR3 is 12 amino acids long. V lost 5 bases to trimming and J lost 14 bases, with 18 bases between them. Looked up from germline, CDR1 is SGHAT and CDR2 is FQNNGV. CDR3 coding DNA: TGTGCCAGCAGCCCCGATGGCGGTTTGTTTACCTTC. Translating it yields CASSPDGGLFTF.

The rearrangement uses TRBV4-1 and TRBJ2-3; unclear D gene. The V end lost 5 bases, the J end lost 7 bases, and 19 bases lay between the germline ends. Germline loops: CDR1 MGHRA, CDR2 YSYEKL. The CDR3 is 15 amino acids. CDR3 sequence reads: CASSGVKVSVHTQYF. CDR3 nucleotide sequence: TGCGCCAGCAGCGGAGTTAAGGTTTCCGTCCATACGCAGTATTTT.

The chain links TRBV4-2 to TRBJ2-7; 13 nucleotides line up with TRBD2. Germline assignment: CDR1 LGHNA and CDR2 YNFKEQ. This CDR3 region has 17 residues. The trim removed 0 bases at V and 2 bases at J, leaving 4 bases unmatched. The CDR3 DNA follows: TGTGCCAGCAGCCAAGATCGGACTAGCGGGAGCCCCTACGAGCAGTACTTC. Translating it yields CASSQDRTSGSPYEQYF.

The chain has TRBV5-1 and TRBJ2-7; 10 bases agree with TRBD2. The trim removed 5 bases at V and 4 bases at J, leaving 3 bases unmatched. The CDR3 has 13 residues. Per germline, CDR1 SGHRS and CDR2 YFSETQ. As DNA, the CDR3 is TGCGCCAGCAGGACTAGCGGGTCTTACGAGCAGTACTTC. Translation gives CASRTSGSYEQYF.

This clone was counted once. The V call is TRBV6-5, the J call TRBJ1-5; 7 nucleotides align to TRBD1. V was pared by 6 bases and J by 5 bases, with 10 bases of the junction left unmatched. CDR1 and CDR2 (germline): MNHEY, SVGAGI. This CDR3 has 15 residues. The DNA of the CDR3 is TGTGCCAGCAGCCCCGGGACAGACGGCTATCAGCCCCAGCATTTT. Amino acids: CASSPGTDGYQPQHF.

The chain uses TRBV13 and TRBJ2-1; possibly TRBD2 for D (5 bases). Between the trimmed V and J ends, which lost 4 bases and 6 bases, there was a span of 10 bases. The CDR3 is 13 amino acids. The germline gives CDR1 PRHDT, CDR2 FYEKMQ (reference sequence). This chain's CDR3 is CASSSTRTNEQFF. CDR3 coding DNA: TGTGCCAGCAGCTCCACTAGAACCAATGAGCAGTTCTTC.

CDR3 in DNA: TGTGCCAGCAGCCCGAGGGGGGGGCCGAACAATGAGCAGTTCTTC. As protein: CASSPRGGPNNEQFF. The rearrangement uses TRBV7-9 and TRBJ2-1; D might be TRBD2 (7 bases). V was shortened by 5 bases and J by 5 bases, with 16 bases between the two germline ends. From germline, CDR1 is SEHNR and CDR2 FQNEAQ (reference sequence). The CDR3 extends over 15 amino acids.

The V call is TRBV29-1, the J call TRBJ1-5, with unresolved D. Trimming removed 6 bases at V and 5 bases at J, with 11 bases between. CDR1 is SQVTM, CDR2 ANQGSEA, per germline. CDR3 size: 12 residues. This chain's CDR3 is CSVRDGDQPQHF. As DNA, the CDR3 is TGCAGCGTCCGAGACGGAGATCAGCCCCAGCATTTT.

This rearrangement joins TRBV6-1 to TRBJ2-2, with 14 nucleotides matching TRBD2. J lost 0 bases, V lost 3 bases, and 3 bases had no gene match. This CDR3 comprises 18 residues. CDR1 MNHNS and CDR2 SASEGT come from the germline V gene. CDR3 DNA: TGTGCCAGCAGTGAGGGACTAGCGGGGGCCTCGAACACCGGGGAGCTGTTTTTT. This translates into CASSEGLAGASNTGELFF.

CDR3 amino acids: CASSSSTKNIQYF. In DNA form, the CDR3 reads TGTGCCAGCAGCTCCTCTACCAAAAACATTCAGTACTTC. The chain combines TRBV5-4 with TRBJ2-4; D gene uncertain. The CDR3 loop spans 13 amino acids. CDR1 SGHNT and CDR2 YYREEE come from the germline V gene (reference sequence). Between the trimmed V and J ends, which lost 3 bases and 2 bases, there was a span of 6 bases.

The rearrangement joins TRBV9 to TRBJ1-1; no definite D call. Germline V gene lookup returns CDR1 SGDLS and CDR2 YYNGEE. This CDR3 comprises 13 residues. The V and J ends lost 0 bases and 7 bases respectively, with 10 bases between them. Here the CDR3 reads CASSVEAGVEAFF. Written as DNA, the CDR3 is TGTGCCAGCAGCGTAGAGGCGGGTGTTGAAGCTTTCTTT.

This clone has just one count. The V call is TRBV19, the J call TRBJ1-1; D not resolved. The V gene's germline CDR1 is LNHDA and CDR2 SQIVND (reference sequence). The ends were cut back, 7 bases at V and 0 bases at J, with 9 bases in the middle. The CDR3 extends over 13 amino acids. CDR3: CASNPQVNTEAFF. The DNA for the CDR3 is TGTGCCAGTAACCCACAAGTGAACACTGAAGCTTTCTTT.

V is TRBV30 and J is TRBJ2-3; 10 bases map to TRBD2. CDR3 length: 15 residues. The germline CDR1 and CDR2 sequences are GTSNPN and SVGIG (reference sequence). The V segment lost 0 bases and the J segment 7 bases; nucleotides outside the gene matches: 7. CDR3 sequence: CAWSVESGRGNTQYF. Written as DNA, the CDR3 is TGTGCCTGGAGTGTCGAAAGCGGGAGGGGGAATACGCAGTATTTT.

The chain combines TRBV2 with TRBJ2-1, with 12 positions matching TRBD2. There are 16 residues in the CDR3. V shed 5 bases and J 1 base; nucleotides not matched to a gene: 3. Germline V lookup: CDR1 SNHLY, CDR2 FYNNEI. The CDR3 loop is CASSSTSGSSYNEQFF. The CDR3 nucleotides are TGTGCCAGCAGTTCGACTAGCGGGAGTTCCTACAATGAGCAGTTCTTC.

The chain carries TRBV28 and TRBJ2-3; 8 nucleotides align to TRBD2. V trimming: 0 bases; J trimming: 5 bases; junction bases outside the gene matches: 10. This CDR3 comprises 17 residues. CDR1 and CDR2 (germline): MDHEN, SYDVKM. CDR3 nucleotide sequence: TGTGCCAGCAGTTTATGTCCGGGGGGGGCCGACGAAGATACGCAGTATTTT. Protein sequence: CASSLCPGGADEDTQYF.

In its sample, this clone was seen a few times. The chain has TRBV7-2 and TRBJ2-7; perhaps TRBD1 as D (6 bases). Germline assignment: CDR1 SGHTA and CDR2 FQGNSA. The ends were cut back, 5 bases at V and 4 bases at J, with 9 bases in the middle. The CDR3 spans 12 residues. CDR3 protein: CASSLQGYEQYF. CDR3 nucleotides: TGTGCCAGCAGCCTACAGGGATACGAGCAGTACTTC.

J is TRBJ2-1 and V is TRBV9; 13 bases match TRBD2. The V and J ends lost 4 bases and 5 bases, in that order; junction bases with no gene match: 6. In germline, CDR1 is SGDLS, CDR2 YYNGEE. CDR3 length: 16 residues. The CDR3 spells CASSQTGTSGNNEQFF. Written as DNA, the CDR3 is TGTGCCAGCAGCCAGACCGGGACTAGCGGGAACAATGAGCAGTTCTTC.

The V and J genes are TRBV7-2 and TRBJ2-7, with 10 bases identical to TRBD2. Germline CDR1 reads SGHTA; CDR2 reads FQGNSA. This CDR3 is 15 amino acids long. Unmatched junction bases numbered 8, after V lost 5 bases and J lost 4 bases. The CDR3 loop is CASSPGTSANYEQYF. CDR3 coding DNA: TGTGCCAGCAGCCCCGGGACTAGCGCCAATTACGAGCAGTACTTC.

The rearrangement joins TRBV7-2 to TRBJ1-2; 7 nucleotides agree with TRBD1. Germline lookup yields CDR1 SGHTA and CDR2 FQGNSA. J was trimmed by 2 bases and V by 7 bases; bases with no gene match: 10. This CDR3 has 15 amino acids. The CDR3 nucleotides read TGTGCCAGCACCTCCCAACCAGGGGGAAACTATGGCTACACCTTC. Translated: CASTSQPGGNYGYTF.

Here the CDR3 reads CASSRGQNEQYF. In DNA form, the CDR3 reads TGTGCCAGCAGTCGTGGGCAGAACGAGCAGTACTTC. The chain is built from TRBV7-9 and TRBJ2-7; D not certain. V was trimmed by 6 bases and J by 5 bases, leaving 11 bases between them. This CDR3 has 12 amino acids. CDR1 and CDR2 (germline): SEHNR, FQNEAQ (reference sequence).

This clone showed up just once. This chain links TRBV4-3 with TRBJ1-2; 7 positions agree with TRBD1. CDR1 is LGHNA and CDR2 is YSLEER in the germline V gene. J was trimmed by 8 bases and V by 0 bases; bases with no gene match: 9. The CDR3 is 15 amino acids. Here the CDR3 reads CASSQERGGGNGYTF. CDR3 nucleotide sequence: TGCGCCAGCAGCCAAGAGAGAGGGGGCGGGAACGGCTACACCTTC.

The rearrangement links TRBV7-8 to TRBJ1-2; 7 bases match TRBD1. This CDR3 region has 13 residues. After removal of 1 base from V and 8 bases from J, the junction contained 4 bases not matched to a gene. CDR1 and CDR2 (germline): SGHVS, FQNEAQ. The CDR3 sequence: CASSLDRQGGYTF. DNA of the CDR3: TGTGCCAGCAGCTTAGATCGACAGGGCGGCTACACCTTC.

This clone was picked up one time. The J gene is TRBJ2-3, the V gene TRBV7-2; 8 nucleotides match TRBD2. Unmatched junction bases numbered 13, after V lost 5 bases and J lost 6 bases. CDR1 and CDR2 (germline): SGHTA, FQGNSA. The CDR3 spans 16 residues. In DNA, the CDR3 is TGTGCCAGCAGCCCGGGGCGGGGGGCCCGGATGGATACGCAGTATTTT. Translating it yields CASSPGRGARMDTQYF.